Listed below are T cell receptor beta chains from one sample, sequenced in a study of radiotherapy plus CTLA-4 blockade in lung cancer. TCRdb's copy holds only in-frame clones and misses some; the assay was immunoSEQ multiplex PCR. Of 110,000 or so clones listed, around 75% are singletons. Sequencing was performed on peripheral blood, taken from a patient treated with radiotherapy plus ipilimumab. The source of these receptors is a human donor with non-small cell lung cancer who had a partial response to radiotherapy plus ipilimumab. Each CDR3 is given with its conserved first and last residue. The D gene is left open where the match is weak. Expanded clones get a size class; other rows say once, few or many, or leave the size out.

j_call | d_call | clone_size | v_call | cdr3_aa | cdr3_nt
TRBJ1-5 | NA | NA | TRBV9 | CASSVEVGQPQHF | TGTGCCAGCAGCGTAGAGGTCGGGCAGCCCCAGCATTTT
TRBJ2-3 | TRBD1 | NA | TRBV19 | CASTDREGTDTQYF | TGTGCCAGTACCGACAGGGAAGGCACAGATACGCAGTATTTT
TRBJ2-1 | TRBD1 | NA | TRBV19 | CASRPPGTGRNEQFF | TGTGCCAGTAGACCACCGGGGACAGGTAGGAATGAGCAGTTCTTC
TRBJ2-3 | NA | NA | TRBV30 | CAWSVGGASTDTQYF | TGTGCCTGGAGTGTAGGGGGGGCTAGCACAGATACGCAGTATTTT
TRBJ1-2 | NA | few | TRBV5-6 | CASSFATRDGYTF | TGTGCCAGCAGCTTCGCAACCCGAGATGGCTACACCTTC
TRBJ1-1 | TRBD1 | NA | TRBV6-5 | CASSLYDRGNTEAFF | TGTGCCAGCAGTCTATACGACAGGGGGAACACTGAAGCTTTCTTT
TRBJ2-5 | TRBD1 | NA | TRBV5-1 | CASRPGTGKETQYF | TGCGCCAGCCGTCCCGGGACAGGGAAAGAGACCCAGTACTTC
TRBJ1-1 | NA | NA | TRBV28 | CASSQGGEVVNTEAFF | TGTGCCAGCAGCCAGGGAGGGGAGGTTGTGAACACTGAAGCTTTCTTT
TRBJ1-4 | NA | NA | TRBV28 | CASRIRGAEKLFF | TGTGCCAGCAGGATACGGGGGGCGGAAAAACTGTTTTTT
TRBJ2-2 | NA | NA | TRBV10-3 | CATRGEATGELFF | TGTGCCACCCGTGGAGAGGCCACCGGGGAGCTGTTTTTT
TRBJ1-2 | NA | medium-sized | TRBV28 | CASRDDSSWDYGYTF | TGTGCCAGCAGGGATGACTCCTCCTGGGACTATGGCTACACCTTC
TRBJ2-6 | TRBD1 | few | TRBV5-6 | CASSLGDRVFFGANVLTF | TGTGCCAGCAGCTTGGGGGACAGGGTGTTTTTTGGGGCCAACGTCCTGACTTTC
TRBJ1-4 | NA | NA | TRBV6-1 | CASGFPGNGEKLFF | TGTGCCAGCGGTTTCCCCGGGAATGGAGAAAAACTGTTTTTT
TRBJ1-2 | NA | few | TRBV2 | CASSVMTANYGYTF | TGTGCCAGCAGTGTTATGACAGCTAACTATGGCTACACCTTC
TRBJ2-3 | TRBD1 | NA | TRBV6-5 | CASSLQTGYTDTQYF | TGTGCCAGCAGTCTACAGACAGGGTACACAGATACGCAGTATTTT
TRBJ2-5 | NA | once | TRBV19 | CASSRRGGQETQYF | TGTGCCAGTAGTCGCAGGGGCGGTCAAGAGACCCAGTACTTC
TRBJ1-1 | NA | few | TRBV5-5 | CASSHWGDTEAFF | TGTGCCAGCAGCCATTGGGGAGACACTGAAGCTTTCTTT
TRBJ1-1 | NA | NA | TRBV5-6 | CASSLATTGDTEAFF | TGTGCCAGCAGCTTGGCCACGACAGGAGACACTGAAGCTTTCTTT
TRBJ2-1 | NA | NA | TRBV19 | CASSIPRGVYNEQFF | TGTGCCAGTAGTATACCCAGGGGGGTCTACAATGAGCAGTTCTTC
TRBJ1-4 | TRBD1 | NA | TRBV5-5 | CASSLGQGATNEKLFF | TGTGCCAGCAGCTTGGGACAGGGGGCAACTAATGAAAAACTGTTTTTT
TRBJ2-7 | TRBD1 | NA | TRBV6-5 | CASGPGGSYEQYF | TGTGCCAGCGGGCCAGGGGGCTCCTACGAGCAGTACTTC
TRBJ1-1 | NA | NA | TRBV6-5 | CATKSLGGYSEAFF | TGTGCCACCAAGTCACTGGGCGGGTACTCCGAAGCTTTCTTT
TRBJ1-1 | NA | few | TRBV28 | CASRTPRGMDTEAFF | TGTGCCAGCAGAACCCCCAGGGGTATGGACACTGAAGCTTTCTTT
TRBJ2-3 | TRBD2 | NA | TRBV6-6 | CASSWSTREDTDTQYF | TGTGCCAGCAGTTGGTCTACGCGGGAGGACACAGATACGCAGTATTTT
TRBJ1-2 | NA | once | TRBV27 | CASSQKQHTNYGYTF | TGTGCCAGCAGCCAGAAACAGCATACTAACTATGGCTACACCTTC
TRBJ1-1 | NA | few | TRBV6-5 | CASTLNTEAFF | TGTGCCAGCACCTTGAACACTGAAGCTTTCTTT
TRBJ1-2 | TRBD1 | NA | TRBV5-1 | CASSLPGQNYGYTF | TGCGCCAGCAGCTTGCCGGGACAGAACTATGGCTACACCTTC
TRBJ2-3 | TRBD2 | NA | TRBV2 | CASARRTSGRSDTQYF | TGTGCCAGCGCCCGGAGGACTAGCGGGAGATCAGATACGCAGTATTTT
TRBJ1-5 | TRBD1 | NA | TRBV28 | CASSSITGGNQPQHF | TGTGCCAGCAGTTCGATAACAGGGGGCAATCAGCCCCAGCATTTT
TRBJ1-5 | NA | NA | TRBV19 | CASSTVGGYSNQPQHF | TGTGCCAGTAGTACTGTAGGGGGATATAGCAATCAGCCCCAGCATTTT
TRBJ2-5 | TRBD1 | NA | TRBV11-2 | CASSPTTGKETQYF | TGTGCCAGCAGCCCTACGACAGGGAAAGAGACCCAGTACTTC
TRBJ2-1 | NA | NA | TRBV19 | CASLTGYNEQFF | TGTGCCAGTCTAACAGGGTACAATGAGCAGTTCTTC
TRBJ2-7 | TRBD2 | NA | TRBV28 | CASSLYSGRASSEQYF | TGTGCCAGCAGTCTCTATAGCGGGAGGGCCTCGTCCGAGCAGTACTTC
TRBJ2-1 | TRBD1 | NA | TRBV19 | CASSIPRDRGLGQFF | TGTGCCAGTAGTATACCCAGGGACAGGGGGCTGGGGCAGTTCTTC
TRBJ1-6 | NA | NA | TRBV5-6 | CASSLASNSPLHF | TGTGCCAGCAGCTTGGCCTCGAATTCACCCCTCCACTTT
TRBJ2-7 | TRBD1 | NA | TRBV10-3 | CAISAGETGSIEQYF | TGTGCCATCAGTGCCGGGGAGACAGGGTCCATCGAGCAGTACTTC
TRBJ1-5 | TRBD1 | once | TRBV29-1 | CSVEVTGDQPQHF | TGCAGCGTTGAAGTGACAGGGGATCAGCCCCAGCATTTT
TRBJ1-2 | NA | once | TRBV28 | CASSPMDSWYNYGYTF | TGTGCCAGCAGTCCGATGGACAGCTGGTATAACTATGGCTACACCTTC